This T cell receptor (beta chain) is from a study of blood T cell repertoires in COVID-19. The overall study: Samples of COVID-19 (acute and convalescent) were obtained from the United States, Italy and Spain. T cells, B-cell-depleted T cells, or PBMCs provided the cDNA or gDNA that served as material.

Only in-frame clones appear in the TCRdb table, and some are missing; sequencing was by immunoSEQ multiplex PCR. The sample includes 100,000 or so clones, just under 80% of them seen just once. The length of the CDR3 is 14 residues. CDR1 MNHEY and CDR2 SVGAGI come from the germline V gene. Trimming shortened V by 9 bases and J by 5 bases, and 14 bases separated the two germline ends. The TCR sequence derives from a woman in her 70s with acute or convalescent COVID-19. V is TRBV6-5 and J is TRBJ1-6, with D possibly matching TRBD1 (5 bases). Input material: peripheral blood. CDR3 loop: CASKSDTNNSPLHF. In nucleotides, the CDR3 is TGTGCCAGTAAATCGGACACCAATAATTCACCCCTCCACTTT.